A selection of T cell receptor beta chains follows, all from one sample in a study of blood T cells in healthy people across ages. One entry per CDR3 protein, called by TCRdb with MiXCR from the 5' RACE reads. The sample consists of approximately 690,000 distinct CDR3 sequences, 58% of them appearing once. The material sequenced was blood. All receptors derive from a man between 60 and 70 years old in good health. Each CDR3 is given with its conserved first and last residue. D genes are given only for firm matches. Not all rows give a size; the values are once, few, many and, for expanded clones, a class.

j_call d_call clone_size v_call cdr3_aa cdr3_nt
TRBJ2-1 - - TRBV2 CASSGGTPHYNEQFF TGTGCCAGCAGTGGTGGAACCCCTCACTACAATGAGCAGTTCTTC
TRBJ2-1 - - TRBV18 CASSPPIHEQFF TGTGCCAGCTCACCACCTATCCATGAGCAGTTCTTC
TRBJ2-7 - - TRBV27 CASSSGDRDGEQYF TGTGCCAGCAGTTCCGGGGATAGGGACGGCGAGCAGTACTTC
TRBJ2-5 - - TRBV20-1 CSARMVAKETQYF TGCAGTGCTAGAATGGTGGCAAAAGAGACCCAGTACTTC
TRBJ2-1 TRBD2 - TRBV11-2 CASSLDLERGSYNEQFF TGTGCCAGCAGCTTAGATCTGGAGCGGGGCTCCTACAATGAGCAGTTCTTC
TRBJ1-1 - few TRBV4-1 CASSQGDRNTEAFF TGCGCCAGCAGCCAAGGGGACCGGAACACTGAAGCTTTCTTT
TRBJ1-1 - - TRBV7-6 CASSRDGDSEAFF TGTGCCAGCAGCCGGGACGGGGATTCTGAAGCTTTCTTT
TRBJ2-2 TRBD1 many TRBV20-1 CSAPVQGVGTGELFF TGCAGTGCCCCTGTCCAGGGGGTGGGGACCGGGGAGCTGTTTTTT
TRBJ1-3 - - TRBV4-2 CASSQVGSGNTIYF TGTGCCAGCAGCCAAGTCGGGTCCGGAAACACCATATATTTT
TRBJ1-2 - - TRBV5-8 CASSLVAIGYTF TGTGCCAGCAGCTTGGTTGCCATCGGCTACACCTTC
TRBJ2-6 TRBD2 few TRBV20-1 CSARVPYSGGNSGANVLTF TGCAGTGCTAGAGTACCGTATAGCGGGGGGAACTCTGGGGCCAACGTCCTGACTTTC
TRBJ2-7 - few TRBV5-1 CASSLGAPTPYEQYF TGCGCCAGCAGCTTGGGGGCACCGACACCGTACGAGCAGTACTTC
TRBJ2-1 - - TRBV2 CASSENRQIAFNEQFF TGTGCCAGCAGTGAAAATCGACAGATCGCGTTCAATGAGCAGTTCTTC
TRBJ2-1 TRBD2 - TRBV6-2/TRBV6-3 CASTPGGRNNGQFF TGTGCCAGCACCCCGGGGGGGCGTAACAATGGGCAGTTCTTC
TRBJ2-4 TRBD2 - TRBV6-5 CASSPLRGEAENIQYF TGTGCCAGCAGCCCTCTGCGGGGGGAGGCCGAAAACATTCAGTACTTC
TRBJ1-5 - - TRBV6-1 CASSEPGGGNQPQHF TGTGCCAGCAGTGAACCCGGAGGTGGCAATCAGCCCCAGCATTTT
TRBJ1-2 TRBD1 few TRBV5-1 CASSFRDRGFGNYGYTF TGCGCCAGCAGCTTCCGGGACAGGGGGTTCGGTAACTATGGCTACACCTTC
TRBJ2-7 - - TRBV29-1 CSVAQGNYEQYF TGCAGCGTTGCTCAGGGGAATTACGAGCAGTACTTC
TRBJ2-2 - - TRBV7-8 CASSLVSRTGELFF TGTGCCAGCAGCTTAGTGTCTCGCACAGGGGAGCTGTTTTTT
TRBJ1-6 TRBD1 - TRBV10-3 CAIRGQGESPLHF TGTGCCATCAGGGGACAGGGAGAATCACCCCTCCACTTT
TRBJ2-3 - once TRBV3-1 CASSLDSLGTDTQYF TGTGCCAGCAGCCTTGACAGCCTGGGAACAGATACGCAGTATTTT
TRBJ2-3 TRBD2 - TRBV12-3/TRBV12-4 CASRIRGGLTDAQYF TGTGCCAGCAGGATTCGGGGGGGGCTAACAGATGCGCAGTATTTT
TRBJ2-7 TRBD2 - TRBV5-1 CASSPPSGPPYEQYF TGCGCCAGCAGCCCCCCTAGCGGACCCCCCTACGAGCAGTACTTC
TRBJ1-1 TRBD1 - TRBV27 CASSFHRGGTEAFF TGTGCCAGCAGTTTCCACAGGGGGGGCACTGAAGCTTTCTTT
TRBJ1-1 - - TRBV5-1 CASSFDLVFEAFF TGCGCCAGCAGCTTCGACCTAGTGTTTGAAGCTTTCTTT
TRBJ1-1 - - TRBV20-1 CSASNMGEGTEAFF TGCAGTGCTAGTAACATGGGGGAGGGCACTGAAGCTTTCTTT
TRBJ1-2 TRBD1 - TRBV5-1 CASSLGQGLDYGYTF TGCGCCAGCAGCCTCGGACAGGGACTCGACTATGGCTACACCTTC
TRBJ2-1 - - TRBV6-6 CAGPSSDGGSYNEQFF TGTGCCGGGCCTTCAAGTGACGGAGGCTCCTACAATGAGCAGTTCTTC
TRBJ1-2 - - TRBV20-1 CSARGRGRGYTF TGCAGTGCTAGGGGCAGGGGACGTGGCTACACCTTC
TRBJ2-3 - - TRBV20-1 CSARFGDTQYF TGCAGTGCCAGATTCGGAGATACGCAGTATTTT
TRBJ2-2 - - TRBV6-6 CASRAGYTGELFF TGTGCCAGCAGGGCAGGGTACACCGGGGAGCTGTTTTTT
TRBJ1-3 - - TRBV2 CASSVFPGNTIYF TGTGCCAGCAGTGTCTTCCCTGGAAACACCATATATTTT
TRBJ1-2 - many TRBV7-9 CASSSQGNNYGYTF TGTGCCAGCAGCTCGCAGGGGAATAACTATGGCTACACCTTC
TRBJ2-1 - - TRBV11-2 CASSFDGGLRGGEQFF TGTGCCAGCAGCTTCGACGGGGGTCTCCGAGGGGGTGAGCAGTTCTTC
TRBJ1-1 - few TRBV5-1 CASSPLVADTEAFF TGCGCCAGCAGCCCGCTGGTTGCGGACACTGAAGCTTTCTTT
TRBJ1-6 - - TRBV27 CASSTRENSPLHF TGTGCCAGCAGTACAAGGGAAAATTCACCCCTCCACTTT
TRBJ2-7 - - TRBV12-3/TRBV12-4 CASRRVGGAHNEQYF TGTGCCAGCAGGCGCGTAGGGGGGGCACACAATGAGCAGTACTTC
TRBJ2-3 TRBD2 few TRBV6-2/TRBV6-3 CASRTPGLASPDTQYF TGTGCCAGCAGAACCCCGGGACTAGCATCACCAGATACGCAGTATTTT
TRBJ2-7 TRBD2 - TRBV4-2 CASSHQLASGGTSYEQYF TGTGCCAGCAGCCACCAACTGGCTAGCGGGGGGACCTCCTACGAGCAGTACTTC
TRBJ2-7 - - TRBV7-9 CASSPGGTDSYEQYF TGTGCCAGCAGCCCAGGGGGGACAGACTCCTACGAGCAGTACTTC
TRBJ2-1 TRBD2 - TRBV10-3 CAISEPGLAGNEQFF TGTGCCATCAGTGAACCGGGACTAGCGGGGAATGAGCAGTTCTTC
TRBJ2-1 - - TRBV12-3/TRBV12-4 CASSRGSTFDEQFF TGTGCCAGCAGCCGGGGGTCAACGTTCGATGAGCAGTTCTTC
TRBJ2-7 - - TRBV12-3/TRBV12-4 CASSYGAGPIYEQYF TGTGCCAGCAGTTATGGGGCTGGGCCCATCTACGAGCAGTACTTC
TRBJ2-5 TRBD2 - TRBV29-1 CSVEWLAGAQETQYF TGCAGCGTTGAATGGCTAGCGGGGGCCCAAGAGACCCAGTACTTC
TRBJ2-5 TRBD1 - TRBV10-2 CASRGTAYQETQYF TGCGCCAGCAGGGGGACAGCGTACCAAGAGACCCAGTACTTC
TRBJ2-7 - - TRBV20-1 CSPPDKRGYEQYF TGCAGTCCACCGGACAAAAGGGGGTACGAGCAGTACTTC
TRBJ2-3 TRBD2 - TRBV12-3/TRBV12-4 CASSPSGVDTDTQYF TGTGCCAGCAGTCCTAGCGGGGTTGACACAGATACGCAGTATTTT
TRBJ1-2 - - TRBV6-1 CASSVERSENYGYTF TGTGCCAGCAGTGTCGAACGCAGCGAAAACTATGGCTACACCTTC
TRBJ1-2 - - TRBV30 CAAGDGRSGYTF TGTGCCGCCGGCGACGGGCGGAGTGGCTACACCTTC
TRBJ2-3 TRBD1 few TRBV27 CASSNDRGSTDTQYF TGTGCCAGCAGCAACGACAGGGGGAGCACAGATACGCAGTATTTT
TRBJ1-6 - - TRBV4-2 CASSPQGSSYNSPLHF TGTGCCAGCAGCCCACAGGGAAGCTCCTATAATTCACCCCTCCACTTT
TRBJ2-3 - - TRBV12-3/TRBV12-4 CASRLEVDTQYF TGTGCCAGCAGATTAGAGGTAGATACGCAGTATTTT